This record looks at one T cell receptor (beta chain) sequence and its context. In the original analysis: The authors estimated nucleated cell counts from reference gene primer amplification. Libraries were prepared by immunoSEQ multiplex PCR; TCRdb keeps only in-frame clonotypes and omits some of them. V and J calls and clone size are given by that table; D and trimming were obtained from the DNA. The sample lists a few hundred thousand clones; nearly 90% were seen once. Germline CDR1 reads SGHTA; CDR2 reads FQGTGA. J gave up 6 bases and V 6 bases, and 4 bases lay outside the gene matches. This CDR3 comprises 14 residues. These data originate in a study of blood T cell repertoires in COVID-19. About the research overall: Samples taken during acute and convalescent COVID-19 were collected in the United States, Italy and Spain. T cells, B-cell-depleted T cells, or PBMCs supplied cDNA or gDNA.

The chain combines TRBV7-3 with TRBJ2-1; 11 nucleotides match TRBD1. Material for sequencing was peripheral blood. This TCR derives from a woman in her sixties or seventies with COVID-19, enrolled during active disease. This CDR3 reads CASRSGQGVNEQFF. The CDR3 DNA is TGTGCCAGCAGGTCGGGACAGGGGGTCAATGAGCAGTTCTTC.